What follows is one T cell receptor beta chain and its context. This entry belongs to a study of shared clonotypes between healthy human individuals. This CDR3 comprises 16 residues. Germline values: CDR1 MNHEY, CDR2 SMNVEV (reference sequence). V lost 1 base and J 0 bases, leaving 10 bases between the germline ends. Clones were sequenced by immunoSEQ multiplex PCR, and TCRdb holds only the in-frame ones, with some missing. In the table there are some 2.1 million clones, over 85% of which are singletons. Naive CD8 isolation took CD45RO-negative cells positively selected for CCR7 and excluded terminally differentiated effector memory CD45RA+ cells.

This sequence joins TRBV27 and TRBJ1-5; tentative D call: TRBD1 (5 bases). Sample: naive CD8+ T cells from PBMCs. The TCR sequence derives from a man aged 18 to 30 in good health. Some clones in this sample may be carry-over from other donors' samples. CDR3 amino acids: CASSLWGSHSNQPQHF. In DNA form, the CDR3 reads TGTGCCAGCAGTTTATGGGGGAGTCATAGCAATCAGCCCCAGCATTTT.